The 26 T cell receptor beta chains given below trace back to one sample, sequenced in a study of blood T cell repertoires in COVID-19. Profiling relied on immunoSEQ multiplex PCR, and the TCRdb table lists in-frame clones only, not all of them. The sample shows about 320,000 clones, 90% of them seen only once. Sequenced sample: PBMCs or T cells enriched from blood (not recorded which). These receptors came from a man between 60 and 75 years old who had recovered from COVID-19.

This chain joins TRBV5-1 and TRBJ2-5, with TRBD1 matching 9 bases. Trimming cost V 4 bases and J 2 bases; bases outside gene matches: 3. Germline V gene sequence: CDR1 SGHRS, CDR2 YFSETQ. This CDR3 is 14 amino acids long. The CDR3 nucleotides read TGCGCCAGCAGCCTAGGGACAGGGCAAGAGACCCAGTACTTC. Protein: CASSLGTGQETQYF.

The chain combines TRBV6-5 with TRBJ2-7; 12 nucleotides align to TRBD2. V gave up 3 bases and J gave up 2 bases; unmatched junction bases: 2. CDR1 MNHEY and CDR2 SVGAGI come from the germline V gene. CDR3 length: 15 residues. CDR3 region: CASSYLAGGTYEQYF. In DNA, the CDR3 is TGTGCCAGCAGTTATCTAGCGGGAGGGACCTACGAGCAGTACTTC.

The gene calls are TRBV28 and TRBJ2-7; D possibly corresponds to TRBD2 (6 bases). CDR1 and CDR2 from the germline V gene are MDHEN and SYDVKM. The V gene lost 5 bases and the J gene lost 4 bases, with 21 bases spanning the gap. This CDR3 spans 16 amino acids. The CDR3 sequence: CASSRWRESRTYEQYF. The DNA of the CDR3 is TGTGCCAGCAGTCGGTGGAGGGAATCTCGGACGTACGAGCAGTACTTC.

The genes are TRBV11-2 and TRBJ2-7, with D possibly being TRBD2 (6 bases). The CDR3 length is 16 residues. The germline V gene has CDR1 SGHAT and CDR2 FQNNGV. V lost 5 bases to trimming and J lost 7 bases, with 24 bases between them. For the CDR3, the DNA is TGTGCCAGCAGCACCAAAGGTGGGGGAGGCCTGGGTGAGCAGTACTTC. Its translation: CASSTKGGGGLGEQYF.

The chain combines TRBV11-2 with TRBJ2-3, with 7 nucleotides matching TRBD1. CDR3 length: 16 residues. V was clipped by 0 bases and J by 3 bases; unmatched bases: 6. The germline V gene has CDR1 SGHAT and CDR2 FQNNGV. The CDR3, as DNA: TGTGCCAGCAGCTTAGATGAGGGGGCTGGAACAGATACGCAGTATTTT. Amino acid sequence: CASSLDEGAGTDTQYF.

V usage is TRBV4-3 and J usage is TRBJ1-5, with D perhaps TRBD1 (6 bases). V was shortened by 4 bases and J by 5 bases, with 9 bases between the two germline ends. Germline CDR1 LGHNA, CDR2 YSLEER. The CDR3 runs to 13 residues. The CDR3 here is CASSLYRDQPQHF. In DNA, the CDR3 is TGCGCCAGCAGCCTTTACAGGGATCAGCCCCAGCATTTT.

DNA of the CDR3: TGTGCCAGCAGCTTAGAGCGGGGGCCCCAGCATTTT. Translated: CASSLERGPQHF. The chain links TRBV7-9 to TRBJ1-5, with D unresolved. CDR3 length: 12 amino acids. V lost 1 base, J lost 9 bases, and 7 bases lay in between. Germline-derived CDR1 and CDR2 are SEHNR and FQNEAQ (reference sequence).

This rearrangement joins TRBV3-1 (or the pseudogene TRBV3-2) to TRBJ2-1, with 7 bases lining up with TRBD1. CDR1 and CDR2 from the germline V gene are LGHDT and YNNKEL (reference sequence). Trimming took 0 bases from V and 0 from J; bases not matched to a gene: 5. CDR3 size: 17 residues. The CDR3 here is CASSQDIGGYSYNEQFF. For the CDR3, the DNA is TGTGCCAGCAGCCAAGACATAGGGGGCTACTCCTACAATGAGCAGTTCTTC.

The chain is built from TRBV29-1 and TRBJ2-7, with 13 nucleotides matching TRBD2. There are 16 residues in the CDR3. Germline CDR1 reads SQVTM; CDR2 reads ANQGSEA. V was pared by 7 bases and J by 3 bases, with 12 bases of the junction left unmatched. The DNA for the CDR3 is TGCAGCGCCCGGACTAGCGGGAGTCTCCATAACTACGAGCAGTACTTC. Amino acid sequence: CSARTSGSLHNYEQYF.

This chain uses TRBV3-1 (or the pseudogene TRBV3-2) with TRBJ2-1; a weak D match, TRBD2 (6 bases). Germline V gene sequence: CDR1 LGHDT, CDR2 YNNKEL (reference sequence). This CDR3 contains 15 residues. The V end lost 4 bases, the J end lost 0 bases, and 10 bases lay between the germline ends. For the CDR3, the DNA is TGTGCCAGCAGCCGCCGGGACTTCTCCTACAATGAGCAGTTCTTC. Amino acid sequence: CASSRRDFSYNEQFF.

The rearrangement uses TRBV4-1 and TRBJ2-1; 8 nucleotides line up with TRBD1. In germline, CDR1 is MGHRA, CDR2 YSYEKL. There are 16 residues in the CDR3. V lost 2 bases and J lost 0; bases outside the gene matches: 3. In nucleotides, the CDR3 is TGCGCCAGCAGCCAACGGGACAGGAGCTCCTACAATGAGCAGTTCTTC. Its translation: CASSQRDRSSYNEQFF.

V is TRBV3-1 (or the pseudogene TRBV3-2) and J is TRBJ2-3; D possibly corresponds to TRBD1 (6 bases). The germline CDR1 and CDR2 sequences are LGHDT and YNNKEL (reference sequence). The CDR3 has 13 residues. The V end lost 4 bases, the J end lost 6 bases, and 11 bases lay between the germline ends. The CDR3 bases are TGTGCCAGCAGCCGCGGAAGGGGGGATACGCAGTATTTT. It encodes CASSRGRGDTQYF.

The chain joins TRBV5-3 to TRBJ1-2; 8 nucleotides match TRBD1. TRBV5-3 is an ORF, with its function uncertain. Trimming at V came to 3 bases and at J to 7 bases, leaving 8 bases not matched to a gene. The CDR3 covers 14 residues. CDR3 residues: CARSCRGLFFGYTF. In nucleotides, the CDR3 is TGTGCCAGAAGCTGCAGGGGGCTTTTTTTTGGCTACACCTTC.

CDR3 residues: CASSLIWDRVSNQPQHF. For the CDR3, the DNA is TGTGCCAGCAGCTTAATTTGGGACAGGGTGAGCAATCAGCCCCAGCATTTT. V and J are TRBV7-3 and TRBJ1-5; 9 bases agree with TRBD1. The length of the CDR3 is 17 residues. J was trimmed by 1 base and V by 1 base; bases with no gene match: 5. CDR1 is SGHTA, CDR2 FQGTGA, per germline.

Note on this clone: Other DNA sequences within the sample encode an identical CDR3. The CDR3 region is CASSIAGNQPQHF. The CDR3 nucleotides read TGTGCCAGTAGTATAGCGGGCAATCAGCCCCAGCATTTT. V is TRBV19 and J is TRBJ1-5, with D unresolved. Germline V lookup: CDR1 LNHDA, CDR2 SQIVND (reference sequence). The V gene lost 1 base and the J gene lost 2 bases, with 3 bases spanning the gap. This CDR3 region has 13 residues.

V usage is TRBV7-9 and J usage is TRBJ1-1; no reliable D call. The length of the CDR3 is 12 residues. Germline V CDR1 and CDR2: SEHNR, FQNEAQ (reference sequence). Deletions cut 5 bases from V and 4 bases from J, with 8 bases between. The CDR3 nucleotides are TGTGCCAGCAGCCGGAGCGGCACTGAAGCTTTCTTT. Amino acid sequence: CASSRSGTEAFF.

V gene TRBV7-2 combines with J gene TRBJ2-3; TRBD1 matches 7 bases. V lost 0 bases and J lost 0; bases outside the gene matches: 0. The germline V gene has CDR1 SGHTA and CDR2 FQGNSA. The CDR3 length is 15 residues. The CDR3 DNA follows: TGTGCCAGCAGCTTAGCGGGACAGAGCACAGATACGCAGTATTTT. Translated, it gives CASSLAGQSTDTQYF.

The chain carries TRBV11-3 and TRBJ2-2; 10 positions match TRBD2. CDR3 length: 16 amino acids. Germline assignment: CDR1 SGHNT and CDR2 YENEEA. J gave up 3 bases and V 5 bases, and 6 bases lay outside the gene matches. In DNA form, the CDR3 reads TGTGCCAGCAGCCCCGGACTAGCGGCCGACACCGGGGAGCTGTTTTTT. It translates to CASSPGLAADTGELFF.

The J gene is TRBJ2-7, the V gene TRBV6-5; D unresolved. The V end lost 6 bases, the J end lost 2 bases, and 11 bases lay between the germline ends. The CDR3 extends over 13 amino acids. Per the germline V gene, CDR1 is MNHEY and CDR2 is SVGAGI. CDR3 nucleotide sequence: TGTGCCAGCAGAAAATACACAGCCTACGAGCAGTACTTC. The encoded protein is CASRKYTAYEQYF.

The chain employs TRBV3-1 (or the pseudogene TRBV3-2) and TRBJ2-3, with D perhaps matching TRBD2 (5 bases). Trimming pared 5 bases from V and 1 base from J, leaving 19 bases between. The CDR3 sequence is 17 residues long. The germline CDR1 and CDR2 sequences are LGHDT and YNNKEL (reference sequence). The CDR3 sequence: CASSDGVQLRGTDTQYF. The CDR3 DNA reads TGTGCCAGCAGCGACGGGGTTCAATTGAGAGGCACAGATACGCAGTATTTT.

This rearrangement joins TRBV4-3 to TRBJ1-2, with 7 nucleotides matching TRBD1. This CDR3 spans 17 amino acids. CDR1 is LGHNA, CDR2 YSLEER, per germline. Trimming at V came to 0 bases and at J to 0 bases, leaving 7 bases not matched to a gene. The CDR3 DNA sequence: TGCGCCAGCAGCCAAGATTACCTGGGACAGACTAACTATGGCTACACCTTC. Translation: CASSQDYLGQTNYGYTF.

The chain has TRBV21-1 and TRBJ2-3; whether TRBD2, the table's D call, matches the DNA was not checked. TRBV21-1 is a known pseudogene. The length of the CDR3 is 13 residues. CDR3 sequence (DNA): TGTGCCAGAAAGCGGGAGGGGACAGATACGCAGTATTTT. It yields the protein CARKREGTDTQYF.

The rearrangement uses TRBV10-3 and TRBJ1-4; no reliable D call. The germline gives CDR1 ENHRY, CDR2 SYGVKD. V dropped 8 bases and J dropped 0 bases, with 10 bases sitting between them. The CDR3 covers 14 residues. CDR3 amino acids: CAISPVSTNEKLFF. CDR3 coding DNA: TGTGCCATCTCCCCCGTCTCAACTAATGAAAAACTGTTTTTT.

The chain links TRBV19 to TRBJ2-2; TRBD1 might be the D (5 bases). Per the germline V gene, CDR1 is LNHDA and CDR2 is SQIVND (reference sequence). V lost 0 bases, J lost 8 bases, and 10 bases lay in between. This CDR3 is built from 14 residues. The CDR3, as DNA: TGTGCCAGTAGTATAGATAGGGGTATGGGGGAGCTGTTTTTT. Translating gives CASSIDRGMGELFF.

The chain is built from TRBV9 and TRBJ2-3, with 7 nucleotides matching TRBD2. The V and J ends lost 4 bases and 4 bases, in that order; junction bases with no gene match: 15. Germline CDR1 is SGDLS and CDR2 is YYNGEE. This CDR3 comprises 17 residues. In nucleotides, the CDR3 is TGTGCCAGCAGCCCTGGTAGGAGCGCGGGAGTTGCAGATACGCAGTATTTT. It encodes CASSPGRSAGVADTQYF.

The chain employs TRBV3-1 (or the pseudogene TRBV3-2) and TRBJ1-6; 9 bases are shared with TRBD1. J was trimmed by 10 bases and V by 2 bases; bases with no gene match: 9. Germline CDR1 and CDR2: LGHDT and YNNKEL (reference sequence). The CDR3 covers 16 residues. The CDR3 region is CASSQSPGTGRSPLHF. The CDR3 nucleotides read TGTGCCAGCAGCCAATCACCCGGGACAGGGAGGTCACCCCTCCACTTT.